The present TCR beta chain was sequenced within a study of identical twins. Study outcomes and limitations: Twin pairs' shared out-of-frame alpha sequences were enriched in low generation probability. Zero-insertion results could be subject to partial confounding by invariant MAIT and iNKT cells.

V dropped 0 bases and J dropped 7; count of bases not matched to a gene: 12. CDR3 size: 16 residues. From germline, CDR1 is SGHRS and CDR2 YFSETQ. The authors used template switching to add a universal primer site and gave cDNA unique molecular identifiers. TCRdb itself ran the 5' RACE reads through MiXCR, one entry per CDR3 protein. Seen here are 240,000 or so distinct CDR3 sequences, more than 9.5% observed once, and the top ten hold 4%. Points on this clonotype: The antigen is unknown.

In addition, the sample was reused for a study of yellow fever vaccine responses in identical twins. As reported in that work: Twins reportedly showed a vaccine T cell response that seemed partly convergent and partly personalized.

This clonotype originated in a woman under 30 in good health. Specimen: memory (CD45RO+) T cells sorted from blood. The genes are TRBV5-1 and TRBJ1-2; 7 positions agree with TRBD1. This chain's CDR3 is CASSLGAIDRVGGYTF. The CDR3 nucleotides read TGCGCCAGCAGCTTGGGGGCTATCGACAGGGTTGGTGGCTACACCTTC. The full variable domain, with the rest looked up from reference TRBV5-1 and TRBJ1-2, is KAGVTQTPRYLIKTRGQQVTLSCSPISGHRSVSWYQQTPGQGLQFLFEYFSETQRNKGNFPGRFSGRQFSNSRSEMNVSTLELGDSALYLCASSLGAIDRVGGYTFGSGTRLTVV.